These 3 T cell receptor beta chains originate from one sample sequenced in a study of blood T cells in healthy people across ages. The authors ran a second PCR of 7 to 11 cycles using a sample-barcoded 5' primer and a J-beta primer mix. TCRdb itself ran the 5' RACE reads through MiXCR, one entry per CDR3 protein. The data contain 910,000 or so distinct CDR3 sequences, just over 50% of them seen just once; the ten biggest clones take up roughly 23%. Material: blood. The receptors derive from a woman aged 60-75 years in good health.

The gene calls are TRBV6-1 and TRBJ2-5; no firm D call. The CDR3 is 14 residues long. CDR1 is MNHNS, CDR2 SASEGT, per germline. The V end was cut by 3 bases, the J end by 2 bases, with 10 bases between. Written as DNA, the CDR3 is TGTGCCAGCAGTGAGGCGATAGGTCAAGAGACCCAGTACTTC. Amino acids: CASSEAIGQETQYF.

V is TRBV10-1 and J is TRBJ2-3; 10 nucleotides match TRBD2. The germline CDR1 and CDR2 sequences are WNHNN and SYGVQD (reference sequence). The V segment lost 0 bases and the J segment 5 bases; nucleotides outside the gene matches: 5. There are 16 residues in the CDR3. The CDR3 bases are TGCGCCAGCAGTGAGTCGGCTAGCGGGAGACTAGATACGCAGTATTTT. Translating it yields CASSESASGRLDTQYF.

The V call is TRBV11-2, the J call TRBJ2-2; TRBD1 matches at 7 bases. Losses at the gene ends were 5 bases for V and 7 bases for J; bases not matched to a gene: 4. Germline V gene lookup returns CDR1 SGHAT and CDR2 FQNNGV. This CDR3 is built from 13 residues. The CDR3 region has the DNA TGTGCCAGCAGCGGCAACAGGGGCGGGGAGCTGTTTTTT. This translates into CASSGNRGGELFF.